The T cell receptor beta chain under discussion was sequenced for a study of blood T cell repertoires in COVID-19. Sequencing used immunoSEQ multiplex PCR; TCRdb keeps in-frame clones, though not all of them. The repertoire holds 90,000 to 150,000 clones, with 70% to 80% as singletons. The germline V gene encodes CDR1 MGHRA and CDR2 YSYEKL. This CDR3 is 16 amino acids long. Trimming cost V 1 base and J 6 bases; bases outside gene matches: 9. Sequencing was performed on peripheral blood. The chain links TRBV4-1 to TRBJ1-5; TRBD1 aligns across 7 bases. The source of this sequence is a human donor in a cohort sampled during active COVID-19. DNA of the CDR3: TGCGCCAGCAGCCAAGCCCTCGACAGGGACCCTCAGCCCCAGCATTTT. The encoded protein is CASSQALDRDPQPQHF.